These 10 T cell receptor beta chains originate from one sample sequenced in a study of CD8+CD57+ T cells in acquired aplastic anemia (dated by TCRdb to 2017 to 2018). Patients chosen for sequencing had shown expansion of CD8+CD57+ cells by flow cytometry. TCRdb shows the sequencer as Illumina HiSeq 2000. TCR beta VDJ combination and CDR3 sequence profiling used genomic DNA as the template. In-frame beta chains were kept once TCRdb had trimmed the public reads at Q25 with fastp and called clones with MiXCR. Every distinct CDR3 protein forms one entry, paired with its most common genes and DNA. The sample includes about 150,000 distinct CDR3 sequences, with approximately 52% observed a single time. The ten largest account for approximately 12% of the sample. What was sequenced was sorted CD4+, CD8+, or CD8+CD57+ T cells (not recorded which) from PBMCs. These TCRs come from a human donor with aplastic anemia.

This chain joins TRBV14 and TRBJ1-1; 9 nucleotides agree with TRBD1. CDR3 length: 17 amino acids. The germline CDR1 and CDR2 sequences are SGHDN and FVKESK. This chain's CDR3 is CASLIPRGTGMNTEAFF. The DNA of the CDR3 is TGTGCTAGTTTGATCCCTCGCGGGACAGGGATGAACACTGAAGCTTTCTTT.

This clonotype was counted a single time. The V gene is TRBV6-2 or TRBV6-3, the J gene TRBJ2-7, with TRBD2 identical over 8 bases. After removal of 0 bases from V and 9 bases from J, the junction contained 19 bases not matched to a gene. The germline V gene has CDR1 MNHEY and CDR2 SVGEGT. The CDR3 contains 18 residues. This CDR3 reads CASSYSSPLAVTTRGQYF. The CDR3 nucleotides are TGTGCCAGCAGTTACTCCTCCCCACTAGCGGTTACTACGAGGGGGCAGTACTTC.

The chain employs TRBV29-1 and TRBJ1-1, with D perhaps matching TRBD1 (5 bases). Trimming took off 0 bases at V and 5 bases at J, with 10 bases between the two ends. The CDR3 runs to 13 residues. Germline V gene data show CDR1 as SQVTM and CDR2 as ANQGSEA. The CDR3 DNA is TGCAGCGTTGAAGATCGGGGGGGGACTGAAGCTTTCTTT. Its protein is CSVEDRGGTEAFF.

V gene TRBV5-1 combines with J gene TRBJ2-4; 8 bases align to TRBD1. The CDR3 sequence is 16 residues long. The V gene end was trimmed by 2 bases and the J gene end by 0 bases; junction bases not matched to a gene: 4. Germline CDR1 reads SGHRS; CDR2 reads YFSETQ. CDR3 residues: CASSFTGGLAKNIQYF. CDR3 coding DNA: TGCGCCAGCAGCTTCACAGGGGGGCTAGCCAAAAACATTCAGTACTTC.

This clonotype appeared once. The genes are TRBV19 and TRBJ1-5; possibly TRBD1 for D (5 bases). This CDR3 region has 15 residues. Between the trimmed V and J ends, which lost 4 bases and 5 bases, there was a span of 15 bases. The germline V gene encodes CDR1 LNHDA and CDR2 SQIVND (reference sequence). CDR3 coding DNA: TGTGCCAGTAGTAAAACAGGCAGGGATCATCAGCCCCAGCATTTT. Its translation is CASSKTGRDHQPQHF.

V and J are TRBV7-3 and TRBJ1-1, with unresolved D. The ends were cut back, 5 bases at V and 2 bases at J, with 9 bases in the middle. The CDR3 consists of 13 residues. CDR1 and CDR2 from the germline V gene are SGHTA and FQGTGA. The CDR3 spells CASSLYQNTEAFF. CDR3 sequence (DNA): TGTGCCAGCAGCCTTTACCAAAACACTGAAGCTTTCTTT.

This clonotype has a count of ten or more. The gene calls are TRBV7-6 and TRBJ2-7, with 8 bases lining up with TRBD1. V gave up 4 bases and J gave up 3 bases; unmatched junction bases: 5. Germline values: CDR1 SGHVS, CDR2 FNYEAQ. This CDR3 is 14 amino acids long. The CDR3, as DNA: TGTGCCAGCAGCTCGGACAGGGTCCACTACGAGCAGTACTTC. Translation: CASSSDRVHYEQYF.

This clonotype was seen a handful of times. The chain has TRBV7-2 and TRBJ2-7; D is undetermined. CDR1 is SGHTA and CDR2 is FQGNSA in the germline V gene. CDR3 size: 12 residues. V was pared by 2 bases and J by 3 bases, with 5 bases between. Here the CDR3 reads CASSLYGYEQYF. The DNA of the CDR3 is TGTGCCAGCAGCTTATACGGCTACGAGCAGTACTTC.

V is TRBV7-9 and J is TRBJ1-1; 7 nucleotides align to TRBD1. The CDR3 is 14 amino acids. The V gene end was trimmed by 3 bases and the J gene end by 2 bases; junction bases not matched to a gene: 3. The V gene's germline CDR1 is SEHNR and CDR2 FQNEAQ (reference sequence). CDR3: CASSFGQANTEAFF. CDR3 DNA: TGTGCCAGCAGCTTCGGACAGGCCAACACTGAAGCTTTCTTT.

Only a few counts were recorded for this clonotype. This chain connects TRBV12-3 or TRBV12-4 to TRBJ2-2; 11 nucleotides align to TRBD1. V shed 6 bases, J shed 7 bases, and the junction held 7 bases outside the gene matches. The CDR3 contains 15 residues. CDR3 in DNA: TGTGCCAGCAGCACCCGGGACAGGGGGGACGGGGAGCTGTTTTTT. Amino acids: CASSTRDRGDGELFF.